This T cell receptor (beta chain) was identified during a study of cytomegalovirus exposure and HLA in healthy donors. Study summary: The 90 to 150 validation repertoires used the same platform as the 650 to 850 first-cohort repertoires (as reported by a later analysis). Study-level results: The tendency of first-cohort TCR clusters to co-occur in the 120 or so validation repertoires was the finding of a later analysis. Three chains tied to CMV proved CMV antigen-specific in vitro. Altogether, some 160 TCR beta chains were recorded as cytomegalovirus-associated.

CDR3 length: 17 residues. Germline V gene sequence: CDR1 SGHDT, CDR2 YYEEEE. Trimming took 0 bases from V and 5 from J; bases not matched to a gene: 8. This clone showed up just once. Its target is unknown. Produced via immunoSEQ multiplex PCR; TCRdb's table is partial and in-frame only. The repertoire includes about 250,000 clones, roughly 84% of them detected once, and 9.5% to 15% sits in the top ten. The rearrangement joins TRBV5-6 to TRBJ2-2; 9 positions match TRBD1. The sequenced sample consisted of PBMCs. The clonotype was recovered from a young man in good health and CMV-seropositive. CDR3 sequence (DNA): TGTGCCAGCAGCTTGGGGACAGGGGTTATATGGACCGGGGAGCTGTTTTTT. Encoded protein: CASSLGTGVIWTGELFF. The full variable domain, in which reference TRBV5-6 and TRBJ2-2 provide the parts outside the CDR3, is DAGVTQSPTHLIKTRGQQVTLRCSPKSGHDTVSWYQQALGQGPQFIFQYYEEEERQRGNFPDRFSGHQFPNYSSELNVNALLLGDSALYLCASSLGTGVIWTGELFFGEGSRLTVL.